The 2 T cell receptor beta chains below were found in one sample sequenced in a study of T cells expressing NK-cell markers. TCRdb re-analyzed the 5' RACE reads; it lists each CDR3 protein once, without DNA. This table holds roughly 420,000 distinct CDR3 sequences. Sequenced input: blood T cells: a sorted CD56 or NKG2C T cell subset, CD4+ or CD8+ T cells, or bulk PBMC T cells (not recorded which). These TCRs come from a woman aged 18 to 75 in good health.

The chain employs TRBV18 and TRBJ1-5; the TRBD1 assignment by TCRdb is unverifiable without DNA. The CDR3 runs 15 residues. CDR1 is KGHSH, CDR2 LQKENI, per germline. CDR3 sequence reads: CASSPVGQADQPQHF.

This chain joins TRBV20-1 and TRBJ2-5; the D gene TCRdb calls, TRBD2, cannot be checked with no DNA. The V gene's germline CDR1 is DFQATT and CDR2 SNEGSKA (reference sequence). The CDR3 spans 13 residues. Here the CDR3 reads CSARLGLAATQYF.